This T cell receptor beta chain was sequenced for a study of shared clonotypes between healthy human individuals. Looking at the study overall: CD4 naive and memory got three plates each, CD8 naive two, CD8 memory one.

Using immunoSEQ multiplex PCR, the repertoire was profiled, and TCRdb retains in-frame clones only, with some absent. The sample contains about 1.1 million clones, approximately 80% of which appear only once. Donors, healthy HIV-negative adults, lacked recent acute infections or vaccinations. Study-level findings and limits: Donor scarcity curtailed the genetic and exposure-history diversity represented herein. Blood was the only sampled material, and tissue repertoires likely differ.

Germline-derived CDR1 and CDR2 are SGDLS and YYNGEE. CDR3 length: 14 amino acids. Deletions cut 3 bases from V and 2 bases from J, with 10 bases between. In the case of this clone: Antigen: not known.

The specimen was memory CD4+ T cells from PBMCs. The subset is: CD45RA-negative fraction. The rearrangement links TRBV9 to TRBJ2-3; the D gene is possibly TRBD1 (6 bases). The source is a man younger than 30 in good health. Some clones in this sample may be carry-over from other donors' samples. CDR3 sequence: CASSGGQLTDTQYF. For the CDR3, the DNA is TGTGCCAGCAGCGGAGGACAGCTCACAGATACGCAGTATTTT.